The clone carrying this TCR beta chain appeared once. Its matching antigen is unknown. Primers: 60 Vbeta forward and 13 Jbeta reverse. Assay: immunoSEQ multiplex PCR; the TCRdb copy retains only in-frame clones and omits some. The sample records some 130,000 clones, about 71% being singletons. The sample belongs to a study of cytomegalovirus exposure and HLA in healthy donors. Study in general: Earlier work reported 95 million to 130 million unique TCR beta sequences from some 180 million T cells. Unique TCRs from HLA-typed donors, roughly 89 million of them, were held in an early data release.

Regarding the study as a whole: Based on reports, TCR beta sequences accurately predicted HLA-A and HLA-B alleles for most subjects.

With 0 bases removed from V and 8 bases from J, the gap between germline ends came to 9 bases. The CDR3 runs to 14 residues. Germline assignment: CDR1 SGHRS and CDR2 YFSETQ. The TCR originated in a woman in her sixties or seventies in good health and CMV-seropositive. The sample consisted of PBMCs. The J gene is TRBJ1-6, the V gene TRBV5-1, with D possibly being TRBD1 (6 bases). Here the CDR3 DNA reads TGCGCCAGCAGCTTGGGGACAGATCATTCACCCCTCCACTTT. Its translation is CASSLGTDHSPLHF. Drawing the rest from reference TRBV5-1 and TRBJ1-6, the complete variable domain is KAGVTQTPRYLIKTRGQQVTLSCSPISGHRSVSWYQQTPGQGLQFLFEYFSETQRNKGNFPGRFSGRQFSNSRSEMNVSTLELGDSALYLCASSLGTDHSPLHFGNGTRLTVT.